Listed below are T cell receptor beta chains from one sample, sequenced in a study of control samples from healthy donors and cancer patients. Some clones are missing from TCRdb's copy, which holds only in-frame ones; the method was immunoSEQ multiplex PCR. Of about 98,000 clones listed, roughly 86% are singletons. Source material: blood. These receptors were taken from a man aged 55 to 70 in good health. Each CDR3 is given with its conserved first and last residue. The order of the fields is V gene, J gene, clone size, D gene, CDR3 protein, CDR3 DNA. D genes are given only for firm matches. The size entry is marked missing in some rows and otherwise reads once, few, many or a size class.

v_call: TRBV10-3
j_call: TRBJ2-1
clone_size: .
d_call: .
cdr3_aa: CAIRDKSVGGRVEQFF
cdr3_nt: TGTGCCATCAGGGATAAATCGGTCGGGGGTCGGGTTGAGCAGTTCTTC

v_call: TRBV5-1
j_call: TRBJ2-5
clone_size: .
d_call: .
cdr3_aa: CASSQDIPGGTQYF
cdr3_nt: TGCGCCAGCAGCCAGGACATACCCGGAGGAACCCAGTACTTC

v_call: TRBV5-1
j_call: TRBJ1-4
clone_size: .
d_call: .
cdr3_aa: CASSLGTGRGAKLFF
cdr3_nt: TGCGCCAGCAGCTTGGGCACAGGGCGAGGGGCAAAACTGTTTTTT

v_call: TRBV28
j_call: TRBJ2-3
clone_size: .
d_call: .
cdr3_aa: CASSIAEDRRDTQYF
cdr3_nt: TGTGCCAGCAGCATAGCGGAAGACCGCCGGGATACGCAGTATTTT

v_call: TRBV11-2
j_call: TRBJ2-7
clone_size: .
d_call: .
cdr3_aa: CASSLGTSYEQYF
cdr3_nt: TGTGCCAGCAGCTTAGGGACGTCCTACGAGCAGTACTTC

v_call: TRBV30
j_call: TRBJ1-1
clone_size: .
d_call: .
cdr3_aa: CAWGIVVYTEAFF
cdr3_nt: TGTGCCTGGGGAATCGTTGTATACACTGAAGCTTTCTTT

v_call: TRBV6-1
j_call: TRBJ2-5
clone_size: .
d_call: .
cdr3_aa: CASSERGAETQYF
cdr3_nt: TGTGCCAGCAGTGAAAGGGGTGCGGAGACCCAGTACTTC

v_call: TRBV11-2
j_call: TRBJ2-5
clone_size: .
d_call: .
cdr3_aa: CASRSGTETQYF
cdr3_nt: TGTGCCAGCAGGTCAGGGACAGAGACCCAGTACTTC

v_call: TRBV6-5
j_call: TRBJ2-3
clone_size: .
d_call: .
cdr3_aa: CASSPDPGSTDTQYF
cdr3_nt: TGTGCCAGCAGCCCCGACCCTGGGAGCACAGATACGCAGTATTTT

v_call: TRBV28
j_call: TRBJ2-7
clone_size: .
d_call: .
cdr3_aa: CASSLRVREPYF
cdr3_nt: TGTGCCAGCAGTTTGCGGGTCAGGGAGCCGTACTTC

v_call: TRBV7-8
j_call: TRBJ1-5
clone_size: .
d_call: .
cdr3_aa: CASSPRTTHNQPQHF
cdr3_nt: TGTGCCAGCAGCCCCCGGACGACACACAATCAGCCCCAGCATTTT

v_call: TRBV6-4
j_call: TRBJ2-2
clone_size: .
d_call: TRBD1
cdr3_aa: CASSEQGTGELFF
cdr3_nt: TGTGCCAGCAGTGAACAGGGGACCGGGGAGCTGTTTTTT

v_call: TRBV7-9
j_call: TRBJ2-3
clone_size: .
d_call: .
cdr3_aa: CASSSPGTDTQYF
cdr3_nt: TGTGCCAGCAGCTCCCCCGGGACAGATACGCAGTATTTT

v_call: TRBV6-4
j_call: TRBJ1-4
clone_size: .
d_call: .
cdr3_aa: CASTLEGKANEKLFF
cdr3_nt: TGTGCCAGCACCCTGGAGGGGAAAGCTAATGAAAAACTGTTTTTT

v_call: TRBV5-4
j_call: TRBJ2-1
clone_size: .
d_call: .
cdr3_aa: CASSLLAGREQFF
cdr3_nt: TGTGCCAGCAGCTTGCTGGCAGGGAGGGAGCAGTTCTTC

v_call: TRBV5-1
j_call: TRBJ2-5
clone_size: once
d_call: TRBD2
cdr3_aa: CASSLGLAGGQETQYF
cdr3_nt: TGCGCCAGCAGCTTGGGACTAGCGGGGGGACAAGAGACCCAGTACTTC

v_call: TRBV5-6
j_call: TRBJ2-3
clone_size: .
d_call: .
cdr3_aa: CASSLGYGGATDTQYF
cdr3_nt: TGTGCCAGCAGCTTGGGTTACGGGGGAGCCACAGATACGCAGTATTTT

v_call: TRBV12-3/TRBV12-4
j_call: TRBJ1-2
clone_size: once
d_call: .
cdr3_aa: CASRYEAHYGYTF
cdr3_nt: TGTGCCAGCAGGTATGAGGCCCACTATGGCTACACCTTC

v_call: TRBV28
j_call: TRBJ1-5
clone_size: .
d_call: .
cdr3_aa: CASSTLNQPQHF
cdr3_nt: TGTGCCAGCAGTACTTTGAATCAGCCCCAGCATTTT

v_call: TRBV10-2
j_call: TRBJ2-7
clone_size: .
d_call: TRBD2
cdr3_aa: CASSGGTSGTGEQYF
cdr3_nt: TGCGCCAGCAGTGGAGGGACTAGCGGGACAGGGGAGCAGTACTTC

v_call: TRBV27
j_call: TRBJ1-1
clone_size: few
d_call: TRBD1
cdr3_aa: CASMGQGNTEAFF
cdr3_nt: TGTGCCAGCATGGGACAGGGGAACACTGAAGCTTTCTTT

v_call: TRBV9
j_call: TRBJ1-2
clone_size: .
d_call: .
cdr3_aa: CASSPVGDSYYGYTF
cdr3_nt: TGTGCCAGCAGCCCCGTAGGGGACTCCTACTATGGCTACACCTTC

v_call: TRBV7-6
j_call: TRBJ2-1
clone_size: .
d_call: .
cdr3_aa: CASSYPGLLSSSNEQFF
cdr3_nt: TGTGCCAGCAGCTATCCCGGACTCTTAAGCTCTAGTAATGAGCAGTTCTTC

v_call: TRBV10-2
j_call: TRBJ2-1
clone_size: .
d_call: TRBD2
cdr3_aa: CASRDYHNEQFF
cdr3_nt: TGCGCCAGCCGGGACTACCACAATGAGCAGTTCTTC

v_call: TRBV27
j_call: TRBJ2-7
clone_size: .
d_call: .
cdr3_aa: CASSLLSSPYEQYF
cdr3_nt: TGTGCCAGCAGTTTATTGTCTTCTCCCTACGAGCAGTACTTC

v_call: TRBV7-8
j_call: TRBJ2-7
clone_size: .
d_call: TRBD2
cdr3_aa: CASRPARTSGPYEQYF
cdr3_nt: TGTGCCAGCAGGCCTGCGAGGACTAGCGGCCCCTACGAGCAGTACTTC

v_call: TRBV2
j_call: TRBJ1-6
clone_size: .
d_call: .
cdr3_aa: CASSDRDRGLNSPLHF
cdr3_nt: TGTGCCAGCAGTGACCGGGACCGGGGGCTCAATTCACCCCTCCACTTT

v_call: TRBV6-1
j_call: TRBJ2-3
clone_size: once
d_call: TRBD1
cdr3_aa: CASSEDRGHTDTQYF
cdr3_nt: TGTGCCAGCAGTGAAGACAGGGGGCACACAGATACGCAGTATTTT

v_call: TRBV28
j_call: TRBJ1-1
clone_size: once
d_call: .
cdr3_aa: CASSFSTGTPNYKAFF
cdr3_nt: TGTGCCAGCAGTTTTTCGACGGGAACCCCAAATTATAAAGCTTTCTTT

v_call: TRBV2
j_call: TRBJ2-5
clone_size: .
d_call: TRBD2
cdr3_aa: CASEGLGGVRTQYF
cdr3_nt: TGTGCCAGCGAGGGTTTGGGGGGGGTAAGGACCCAGTACTTC